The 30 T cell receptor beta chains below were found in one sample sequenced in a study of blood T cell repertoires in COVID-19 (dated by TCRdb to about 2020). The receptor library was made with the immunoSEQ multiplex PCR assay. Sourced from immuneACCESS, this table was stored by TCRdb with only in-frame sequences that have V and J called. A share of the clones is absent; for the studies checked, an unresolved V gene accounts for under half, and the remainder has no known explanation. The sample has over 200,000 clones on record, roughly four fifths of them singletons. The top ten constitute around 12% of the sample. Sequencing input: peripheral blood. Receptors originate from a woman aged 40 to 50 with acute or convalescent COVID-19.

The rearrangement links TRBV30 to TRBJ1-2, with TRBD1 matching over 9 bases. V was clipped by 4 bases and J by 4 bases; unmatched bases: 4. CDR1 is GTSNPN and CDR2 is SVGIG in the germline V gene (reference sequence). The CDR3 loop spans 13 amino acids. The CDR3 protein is CAWNPGQGYGYTF. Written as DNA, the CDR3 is TGTGCCTGGAACCCGGGACAGGGCTATGGCTACACCTTC.

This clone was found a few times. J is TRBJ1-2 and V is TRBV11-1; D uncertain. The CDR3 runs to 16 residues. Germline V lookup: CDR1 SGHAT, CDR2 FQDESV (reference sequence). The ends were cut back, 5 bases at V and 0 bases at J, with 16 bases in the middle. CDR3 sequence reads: CASSPSGGGANYGYTF. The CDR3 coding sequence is TGTGCCAGCAGCCCGAGCGGAGGAGGCGCTAACTATGGCTACACCTTC.

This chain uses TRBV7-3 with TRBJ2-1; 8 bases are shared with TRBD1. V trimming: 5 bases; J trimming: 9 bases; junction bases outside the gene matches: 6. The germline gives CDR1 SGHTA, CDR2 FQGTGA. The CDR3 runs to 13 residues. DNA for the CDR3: TGTGCCAGCAGCGGGACAGGCGCGGGTGAGCAGTTCTTC. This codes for CASSGTGAGEQFF. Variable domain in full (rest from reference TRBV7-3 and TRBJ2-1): GAGVSQTPSNKVTEKGKYVELRCDPISGHTALYWYRQSLGQGPEFLIYFQGTGAADDSGLPNDRFFAVRPEGSVSTLKIQRTERGDSAVYLCASSGTGAGEQFFGPGTRLTVL.

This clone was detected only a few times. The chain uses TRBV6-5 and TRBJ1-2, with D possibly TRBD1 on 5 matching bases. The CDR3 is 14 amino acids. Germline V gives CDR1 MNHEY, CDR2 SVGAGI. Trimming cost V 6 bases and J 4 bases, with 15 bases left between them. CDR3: CASRPVQDSYGYTF. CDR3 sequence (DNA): TGTGCCAGCAGACCAGTACAGGATTCCTATGGCTACACCTTC.

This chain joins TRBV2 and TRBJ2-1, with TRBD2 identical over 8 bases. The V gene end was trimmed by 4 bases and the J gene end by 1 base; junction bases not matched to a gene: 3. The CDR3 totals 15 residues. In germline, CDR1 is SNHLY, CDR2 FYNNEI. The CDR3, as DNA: TGTGCCAGCAGTGTGGGCGGGGGGTCCTACAATGAGCAGTTCTTC. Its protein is CASSVGGGSYNEQFF.

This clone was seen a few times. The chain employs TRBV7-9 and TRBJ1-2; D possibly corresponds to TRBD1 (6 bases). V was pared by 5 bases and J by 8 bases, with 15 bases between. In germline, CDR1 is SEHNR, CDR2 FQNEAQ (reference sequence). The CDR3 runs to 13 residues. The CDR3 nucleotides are TGTGCCAGCAGCCCCGGACAGTACTCCGGCTACACCTTC. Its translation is CASSPGQYSGYTF.

CDR3 residues: CASSHLMTGQETQYF. CDR3 coding DNA: TGTGCCAGCAGCCACTTGATGACAGGACAAGAGACCCAGTACTTC. The chain combines TRBV3-1 (or the pseudogene TRBV3-2) with TRBJ2-5; weak D call: TRBD1 (6 bases). CDR1 is LGHDT and CDR2 is YNNKEL in the germline V gene (reference sequence). The CDR3 is 15 residues long. V was clipped by 3 bases and J by 2 bases, with 13 bases between them.

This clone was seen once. This CDR3 reads CASGLVSASGSTDTQYF. The DNA for the CDR3 is TGTGCTAGTGGTTTGGTATCTGCTAGCGGCAGCACAGATACGCAGTATTTT. This chain connects TRBV12-5 to TRBJ2-3, with 7 bases fitting TRBD2. From germline, CDR1 is LGHNT and CDR2 FRNRAP. After removal of 0 bases from V and 0 bases from J, the junction contained 6 bases not matched to a gene. The CDR3 length is 17 residues.

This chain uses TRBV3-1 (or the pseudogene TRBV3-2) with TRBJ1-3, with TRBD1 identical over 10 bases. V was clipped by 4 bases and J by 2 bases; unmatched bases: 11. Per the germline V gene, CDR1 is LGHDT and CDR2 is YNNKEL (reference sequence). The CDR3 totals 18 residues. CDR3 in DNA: TGTGCCAGCAGCCGCCTCAGCACCGGACAGGGGGCTGGAAACACCATATATTTT. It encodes CASSRLSTGQGAGNTIYF.

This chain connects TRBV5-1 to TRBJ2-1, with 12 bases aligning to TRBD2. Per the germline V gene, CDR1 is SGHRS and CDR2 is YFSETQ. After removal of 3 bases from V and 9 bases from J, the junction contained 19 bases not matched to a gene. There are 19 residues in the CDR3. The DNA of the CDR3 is TGCGCCAGCAGCTCGGACAGGGGCAAGGGACTAGCGGGTTATTTTGAGCAGTTCTTC. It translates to CASSSDRGKGLAGYFEQFF.

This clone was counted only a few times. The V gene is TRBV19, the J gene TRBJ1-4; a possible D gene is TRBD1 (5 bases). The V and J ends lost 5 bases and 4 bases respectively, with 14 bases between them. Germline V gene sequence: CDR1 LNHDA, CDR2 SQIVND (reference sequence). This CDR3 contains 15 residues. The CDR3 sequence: CASSPKTARNEKLFF. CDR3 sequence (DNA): TGTGCCAGTAGTCCAAAGACAGCCCGTAATGAAAAACTGTTTTTT.

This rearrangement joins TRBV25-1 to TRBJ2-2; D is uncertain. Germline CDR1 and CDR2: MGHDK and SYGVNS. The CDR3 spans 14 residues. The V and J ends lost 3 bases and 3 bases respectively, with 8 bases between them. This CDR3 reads CASSDRSYTGELFF. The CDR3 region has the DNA TGTGCCAGCAGTGACAGGTCTTACACCGGGGAGCTGTTTTTT.

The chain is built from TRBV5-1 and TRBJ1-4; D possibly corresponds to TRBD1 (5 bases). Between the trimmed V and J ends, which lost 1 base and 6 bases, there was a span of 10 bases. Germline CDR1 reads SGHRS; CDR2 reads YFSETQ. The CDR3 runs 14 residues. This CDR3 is CASSLNVGDEKLFF. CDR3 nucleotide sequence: TGCGCCAGCAGCTTGAATGTAGGGGATGAAAAACTGTTTTTT.

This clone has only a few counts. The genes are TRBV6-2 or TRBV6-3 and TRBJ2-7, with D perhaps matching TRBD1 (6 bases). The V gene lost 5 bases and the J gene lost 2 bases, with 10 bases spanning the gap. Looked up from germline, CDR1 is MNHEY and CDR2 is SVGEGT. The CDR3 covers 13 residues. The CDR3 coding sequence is TGTGCCAGCAGTCTACAGGGTCCCTACGAGCAGTACTTC. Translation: CASSLQGPYEQYF.

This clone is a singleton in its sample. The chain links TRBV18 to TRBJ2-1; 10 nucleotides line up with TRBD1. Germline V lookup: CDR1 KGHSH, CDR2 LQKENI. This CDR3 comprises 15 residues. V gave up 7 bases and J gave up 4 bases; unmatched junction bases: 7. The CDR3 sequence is CASLPGQGRYNEQFF. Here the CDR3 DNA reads TGTGCCAGCTTACCGGGACAGGGGAGGTACAATGAGCAGTTCTTC.

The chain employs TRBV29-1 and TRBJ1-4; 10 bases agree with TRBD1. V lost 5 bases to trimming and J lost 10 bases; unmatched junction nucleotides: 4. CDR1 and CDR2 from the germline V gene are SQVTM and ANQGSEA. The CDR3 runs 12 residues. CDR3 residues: CSVSGTGAKLFF. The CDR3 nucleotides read TGCAGCGTTTCCGGGACAGGGGCAAAACTGTTTTTT.

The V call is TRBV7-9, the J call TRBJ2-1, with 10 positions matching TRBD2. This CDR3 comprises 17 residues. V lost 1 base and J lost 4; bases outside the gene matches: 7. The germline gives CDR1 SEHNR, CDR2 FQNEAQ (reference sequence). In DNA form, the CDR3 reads TGTGCCAGCAGCTTAGATTCGACTAGCGGGTTATACAATGAGCAGTTCTTC. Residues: CASSLDSTSGLYNEQFF.

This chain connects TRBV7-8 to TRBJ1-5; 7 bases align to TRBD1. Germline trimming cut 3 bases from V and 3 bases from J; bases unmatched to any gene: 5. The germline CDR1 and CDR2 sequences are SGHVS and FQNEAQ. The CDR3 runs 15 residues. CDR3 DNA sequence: TGTGCCAGCAGCTTTCGGACAGGCGACAATCAGCCCCAGCATTTT. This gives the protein CASSFRTGDNQPQHF.

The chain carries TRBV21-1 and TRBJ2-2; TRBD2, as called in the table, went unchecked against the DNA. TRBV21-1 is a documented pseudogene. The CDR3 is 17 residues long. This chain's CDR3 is CASSKRRAGGIMGELFF. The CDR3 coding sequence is TGTGCCAGCAGCAAGAGGAGGGCGGGAGGGATAATGGGGGAGCTGTTTTTT.

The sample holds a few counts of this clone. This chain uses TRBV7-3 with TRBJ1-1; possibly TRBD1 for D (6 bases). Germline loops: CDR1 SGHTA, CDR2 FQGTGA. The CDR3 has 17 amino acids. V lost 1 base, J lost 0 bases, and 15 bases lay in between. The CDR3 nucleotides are TGTGCCAGCAGCTTAAGGGTACGGGACAAGTTGAACACTGAAGCTTTCTTT. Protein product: CASSLRVRDKLNTEAFF.

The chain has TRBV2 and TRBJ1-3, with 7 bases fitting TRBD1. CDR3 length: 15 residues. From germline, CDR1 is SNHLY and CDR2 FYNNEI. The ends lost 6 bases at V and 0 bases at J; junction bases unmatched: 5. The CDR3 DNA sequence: TGTGCCAGCAGGGAACAGGGGAACTCTGGAAACACCATATATTTT. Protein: CASREQGNSGNTIYF.

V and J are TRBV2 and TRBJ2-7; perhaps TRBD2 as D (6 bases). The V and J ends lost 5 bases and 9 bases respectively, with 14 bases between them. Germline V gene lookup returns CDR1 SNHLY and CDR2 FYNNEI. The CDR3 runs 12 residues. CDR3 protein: CASSPLASVQYF. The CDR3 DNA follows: TGTGCCAGCAGTCCACTAGCAAGTGTGCAGTACTTC. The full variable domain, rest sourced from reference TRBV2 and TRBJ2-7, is EPEVTQTPSHQVTQMGQEVILRCVPISNHLYFYWYRQILGQKVEFLVSFYNNEISEKSEIFDDQFSVERPDGSNFTLKIRSTKLEDSAMYFCASSPLASVQYFGPGTRLTVT.

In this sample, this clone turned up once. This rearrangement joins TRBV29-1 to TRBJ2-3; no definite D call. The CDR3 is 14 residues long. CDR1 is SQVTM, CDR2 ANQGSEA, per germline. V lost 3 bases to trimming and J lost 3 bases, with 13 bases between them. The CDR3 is CSVDRGIRTDTQYF. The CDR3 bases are TGCAGCGTTGATCGTGGTATCCGGACAGATACGCAGTATTTT.

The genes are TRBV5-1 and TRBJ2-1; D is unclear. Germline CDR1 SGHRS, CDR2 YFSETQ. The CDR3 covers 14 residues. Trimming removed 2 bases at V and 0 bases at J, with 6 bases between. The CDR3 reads CASSLPSSYNEQFF. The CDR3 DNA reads TGCGCCAGCAGCTTACCTAGCTCCTACAATGAGCAGTTCTTC.

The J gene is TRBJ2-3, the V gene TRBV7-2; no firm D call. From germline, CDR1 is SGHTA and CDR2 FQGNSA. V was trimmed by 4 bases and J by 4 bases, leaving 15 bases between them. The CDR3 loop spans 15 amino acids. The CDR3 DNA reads TGTGCCAGCAGCTCCGCGCTGAGAATTGCAGATACGCAGTATTTT. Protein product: CASSSALRIADTQYF.

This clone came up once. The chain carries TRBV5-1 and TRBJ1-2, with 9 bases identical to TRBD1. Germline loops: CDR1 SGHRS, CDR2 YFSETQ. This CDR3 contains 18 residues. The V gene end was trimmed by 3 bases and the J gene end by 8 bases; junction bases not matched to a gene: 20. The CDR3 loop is CASSSLTGTGLPVGGYTF. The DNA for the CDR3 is TGCGCCAGCAGCTCACTCACCGGGACAGGGCTCCCGGTTGGGGGCTACACCTTC.

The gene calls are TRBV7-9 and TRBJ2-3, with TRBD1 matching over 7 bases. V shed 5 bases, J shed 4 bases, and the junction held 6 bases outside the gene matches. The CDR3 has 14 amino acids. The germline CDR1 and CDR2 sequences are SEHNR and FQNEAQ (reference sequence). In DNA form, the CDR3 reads TGTGCCAGCAGCCCCAGGGGGAGCGCAGATACGCAGTATTTT. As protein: CASSPRGSADTQYF.

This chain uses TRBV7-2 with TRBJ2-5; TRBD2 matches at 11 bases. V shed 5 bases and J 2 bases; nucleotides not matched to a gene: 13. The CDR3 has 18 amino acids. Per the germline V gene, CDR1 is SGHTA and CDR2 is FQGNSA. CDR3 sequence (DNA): TGTGCCAGCAGCCAGCTAGCGGGAGGACTTACCACGCAAGAGACCCAGTACTTC. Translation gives CASSQLAGGLTTQETQYF.

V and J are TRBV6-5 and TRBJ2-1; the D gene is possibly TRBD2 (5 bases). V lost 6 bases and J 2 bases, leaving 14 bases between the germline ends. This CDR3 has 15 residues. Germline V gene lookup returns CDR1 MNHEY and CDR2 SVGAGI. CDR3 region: CASRTGPGAYNEQFF. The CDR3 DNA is TGTGCCAGCAGGACGGGCCCCGGGGCCTACAATGAGCAGTTCTTC.

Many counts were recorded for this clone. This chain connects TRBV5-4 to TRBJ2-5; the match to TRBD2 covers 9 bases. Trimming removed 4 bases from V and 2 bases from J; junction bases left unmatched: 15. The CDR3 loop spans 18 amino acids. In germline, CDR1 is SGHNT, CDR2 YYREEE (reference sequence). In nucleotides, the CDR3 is TGTGCCAGCAGCCCCGGGGGCGTTAGCGGGAGCCTTCAAGAGACCCAGTACTTC. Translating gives CASSPGGVSGSLQETQYF.